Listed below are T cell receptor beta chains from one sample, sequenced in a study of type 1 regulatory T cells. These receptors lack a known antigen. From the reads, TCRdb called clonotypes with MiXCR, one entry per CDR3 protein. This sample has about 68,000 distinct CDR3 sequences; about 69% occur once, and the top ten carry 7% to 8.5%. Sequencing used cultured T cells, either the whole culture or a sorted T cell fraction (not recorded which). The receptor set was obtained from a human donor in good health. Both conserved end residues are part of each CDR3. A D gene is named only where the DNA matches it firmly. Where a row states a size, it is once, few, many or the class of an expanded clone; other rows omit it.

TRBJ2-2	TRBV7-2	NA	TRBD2	CASSLGLAGVLFAAGELFF	TGTGCCAGCAGCTTGGGACTAGCGGGAGTCCTTTTTGCGGCCGGGGAGCTGTTTTTT
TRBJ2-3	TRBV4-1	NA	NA	CASSQGPTGTDTQYF	TGCGCCAGCAGCCAGGGACCCACGGGAACAGATACGCAGTATTTT
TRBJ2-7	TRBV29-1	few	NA	CSARASLTGRSYEQYF	TGCAGCGCCAGAGCGTCTTTGACAGGCCGCTCCTACGAGCAGTACTTC
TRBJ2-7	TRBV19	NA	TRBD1	CASSSRGTYEQYF	TGTGCCAGTAGTAGCAGGGGGACCTACGAGCAGTACTTC
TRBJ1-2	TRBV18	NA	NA	CASSPLNEGGSYGYTF	TGTGCCAGCTCCCCATTGAACGAGGGAGGTAGCTATGGCTACACCTTC
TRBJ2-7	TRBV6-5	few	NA	CASRRQSSYEQYF	TGTGCCAGCAGACGTCAGAGCTCCTACGAGCAGTACTTC
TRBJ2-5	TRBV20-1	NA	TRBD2	CSARVGPTSGQETQYF	TGCAGTGCTAGAGTGGGCCCGACTAGCGGACAAGAGACCCAGTACTTC
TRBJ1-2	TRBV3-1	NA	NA	CASSSSGAYGYTF	TGTGCCAGCAGCTCTTCAGGGGCATATGGCTACACCTTC
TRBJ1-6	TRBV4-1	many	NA	CASSQGLSGYNSPLHF	TGCGCCAGCAGCCAAGGCCTTTCCGGCTATAATTCACCCCTCCACTTT
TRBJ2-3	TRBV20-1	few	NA	CSAPGPPYGPDTQYF	TGCAGTGCGCCCGGACCACCGTACGGGCCAGATACGCAGTATTTT
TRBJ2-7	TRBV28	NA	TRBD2	CASTSGLSYEQYF	TGTGCCAGCACCTCGGGACTATCGTACGAGCAGTACTTC
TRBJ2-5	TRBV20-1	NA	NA	CSARDPSGLPQETQYF	TGCAGTGCTAGAGATCCCAGCGGATTACCCCAAGAGACCCAGTACTTC
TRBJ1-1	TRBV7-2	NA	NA	CASSDPTPSAFF	TGTGCCAGCAGCGATCCTACTCCCTCGGCTTTCTTT
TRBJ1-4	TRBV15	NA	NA	CATSAPDSVNEKLFF	TGTGCCACCAGCGCACCGGATTCAGTTAATGAAAAACTGTTTTTT
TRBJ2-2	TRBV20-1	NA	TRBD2	CSALLAGGSGELFF	TGCAGTGCTTTACTAGCGGGAGGTTCCGGGGAGCTGTTTTTT
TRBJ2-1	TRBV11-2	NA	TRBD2	CASSLLRGRVTNEQFF	TGTGCCAGCAGCTTATTGCGCGGGAGGGTCACTAATGAGCAGTTCTTC
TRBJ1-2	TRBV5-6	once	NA	CASSFGGREFGYTF	TGTGCCAGCAGCTTCGGCGGGCGGGAATTCGGCTACACCTTC
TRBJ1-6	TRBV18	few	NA	CASSQLWTGNNSPLHF	TGTGCCAGCTCACAGCTGTGGACGGGCAATAATTCACCCCTCCACTTT
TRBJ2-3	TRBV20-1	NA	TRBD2	CSAESGSWGTDTQYF	TGCAGTGCTGAAAGCGGGAGTTGGGGCACAGATACGCAGTATTTT
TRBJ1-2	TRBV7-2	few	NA	CASSLVASAPNF	TGTGCCAGCAGCTTAGTCGCGTCGGCGCCAAACTTC
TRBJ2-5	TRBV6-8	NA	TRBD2	CASSSRTSQFQETQYF	TGTGCCAGCAGTTCGAGGACTAGCCAGTTCCAAGAGACCCAGTACTTC
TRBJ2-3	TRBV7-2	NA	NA	CASSLDLLGEQYF	TGTGCCAGCAGCTTGGACCTTCTAGGAGAGCAGTATTTT
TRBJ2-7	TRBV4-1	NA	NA	CASSQESRALSYEQYF	TGCGCCAGCAGCCAAGAAAGCAGGGCCCTCTCCTACGAGCAGTACTTC
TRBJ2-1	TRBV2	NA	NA	CASSLEAAYNEQFF	TGTGCCAGCAGTCTGGAGGCTGCCTACAATGAGCAGTTCTTC
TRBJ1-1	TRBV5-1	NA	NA	CASSLFRGGGTEAFF	TGCGCCAGCAGCTTGTTCCGCGGGGGGGGCACTGAAGCTTTCTTT
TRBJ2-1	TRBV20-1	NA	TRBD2	CSARDLRTSGVYNEQFF	TGCAGTGCTAGAGATCTGAGGACTAGCGGAGTCTACAATGAGCAGTTCTTC
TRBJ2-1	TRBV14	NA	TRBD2	CASSTGTSGWVDYNEQFF	TGTGCCAGCAGCACCGGGACTAGCGGGTGGGTTGACTACAATGAGCAGTTCTTC
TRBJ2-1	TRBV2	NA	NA	CASSDEAEVSYNEQFF	TGTGCCAGCAGTGATGAGGCGGAAGTTTCCTACAATGAGCAGTTCTTC
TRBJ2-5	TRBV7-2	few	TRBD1	CASSSIQQGLKSETQYF	TGTGCCAGCAGCTCCATTCAACAGGGGTTGAAATCGGAGACCCAGTACTTC
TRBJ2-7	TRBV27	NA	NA	CASSPGAGWRVRVHEQYF	TGTGCCAGCAGCCCGGGGGCGGGTTGGAGAGTTAGAGTCCACGAGCAGTACTTC
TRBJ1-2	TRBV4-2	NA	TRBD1	CASTSGTEIYGYTF	TGTGCCAGCACCTCCGGGACAGAGATCTATGGCTACACCTTC
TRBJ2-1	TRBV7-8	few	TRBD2	CASSYSGNRNEQFF	TGTGCCAGCAGCTATAGCGGGAATCGCAATGAGCAGTTCTTC
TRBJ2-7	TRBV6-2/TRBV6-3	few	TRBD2	CASTTPGLAGDRSYEQYF	TGTGCCAGCACTACGCCGGGACTAGCGGGAGATCGGTCCTACGAGCAGTACTTC
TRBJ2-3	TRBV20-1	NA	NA	CSAIQEGPSTDTQYF	TGCAGTGCTATACAGGAGGGACCCAGCACAGATACGCAGTATTTT
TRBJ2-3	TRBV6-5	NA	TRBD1	CASSRVRGQASTDTQYF	TGTGCCAGCAGTAGAGTTAGGGGACAGGCTAGCACAGATACGCAGTATTTT
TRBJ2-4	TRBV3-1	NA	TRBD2	CASSQGTSPGHIQYF	TGTGCCAGCAGCCAAGGGACTAGCCCGGGGCACATTCAGTACTTC
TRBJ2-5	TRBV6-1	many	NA	CASSESQETQYF	TGTGCCAGCAGTGAGAGTCAAGAGACCCAGTACTTC
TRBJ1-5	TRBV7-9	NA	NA	CASSLVAGSNQPQHF	TGTGCCAGCAGCTTAGTTGCAGGGTCAAATCAGCCCCAGCATTTT
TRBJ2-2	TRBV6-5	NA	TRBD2	CASSSGLAENTGELFF	TGTGCCAGCAGTTCCGGACTAGCGGAGAACACCGGGGAGCTGTTCTTT